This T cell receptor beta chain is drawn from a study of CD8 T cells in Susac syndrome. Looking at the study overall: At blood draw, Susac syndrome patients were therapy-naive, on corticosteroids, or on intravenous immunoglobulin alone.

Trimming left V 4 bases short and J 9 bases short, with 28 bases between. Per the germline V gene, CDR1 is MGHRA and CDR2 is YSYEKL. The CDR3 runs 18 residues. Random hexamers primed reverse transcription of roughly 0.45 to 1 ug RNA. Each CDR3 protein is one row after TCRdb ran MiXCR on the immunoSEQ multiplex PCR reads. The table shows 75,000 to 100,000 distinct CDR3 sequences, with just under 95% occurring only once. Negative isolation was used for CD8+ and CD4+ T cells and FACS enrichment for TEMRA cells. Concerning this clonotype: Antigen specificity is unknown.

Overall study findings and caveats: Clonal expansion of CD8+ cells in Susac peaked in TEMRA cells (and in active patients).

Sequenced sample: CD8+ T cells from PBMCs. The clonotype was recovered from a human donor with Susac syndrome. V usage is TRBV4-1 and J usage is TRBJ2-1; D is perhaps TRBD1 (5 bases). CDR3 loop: CASSPLGVGRTALSEQFF. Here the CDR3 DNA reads TGCGCCAGCAGCCCTTTAGGGGTTGGAAGGACCGCCCTTAGTGAGCAGTTCTTC.